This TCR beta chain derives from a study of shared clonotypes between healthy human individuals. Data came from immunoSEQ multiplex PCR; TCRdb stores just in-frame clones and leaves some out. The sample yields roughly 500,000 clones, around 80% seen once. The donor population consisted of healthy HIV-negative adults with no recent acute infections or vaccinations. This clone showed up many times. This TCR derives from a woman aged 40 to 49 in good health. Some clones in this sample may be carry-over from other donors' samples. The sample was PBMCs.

CDR3 in DNA: TGTGCCAGCAGCTCGGGACGGGCCTATGGCTACACCTTC. Its translation: CASSSGRAYGYTF. V is TRBV7-3 and J is TRBJ1-2; D possibly corresponds to TRBD1 (5 bases). Per germline, CDR1 SGHTA and CDR2 FQGTGA. CDR3 length: 13 amino acids. Trimming took 4 bases from V and 4 from J, leaving 10 bases between them. The variable domain in full, with the rest retrieved from reference TRBV7-3 and TRBJ1-2, is GAGVSQTPSNKVTEKGKYVELRCDPISGHTALYWYRQSLGQGPEFLIYFQGTGAADDSGLPNDRFFAVRPEGSVSTLKIQRTERGDSAVYLCASSSGRAYGYTFGSGTRLTVV.